These T cell receptor beta chains were read from a single sample in a study of blood T cells in healthy people across ages. TCRdb reanalysed the 5' RACE reads using MiXCR and keeps one entry per CDR3 protein. The sample has some 860,000 distinct CDR3 sequences, about 56% seen once. Sequencing was performed on blood. The receptors shown here come from a man in his forties or fifties in good health. Both conserved end residues are part of each CDR3. Each record gives: V gene, clone size, D gene, J gene, CDR3 DNA, CDR3 protein. D genes are given only for firm matches. Where a row states a size, it is once, few, many or the class of an expanded clone; other rows omit it.

>TRBV7-2|NA|NA|TRBJ1-5
TGTGCCAGCAGCTTACAACAGGGTTTACCTCAGCCCCAGCATTTT
CASSLQQGLPQPQHF
>TRBV18|NA|NA|TRBJ2-5
TGTGCCAGCTCACAGGCTCGGTCGGGACAAGAGACCCAGTACTTC
CASSQARSGQETQYF
>TRBV20-1|NA|NA|TRBJ2-7
TGCAGTGCAATTGGGGACGGGACCTACGAGCAGTACTTC
CSAIGDGTYEQYF
>TRBV10-3|NA|NA|TRBJ1-6
TGTGCCACGCAGGGCTCAGATTCACCCCTCCACTTT
CATQGSDSPLHF
>TRBV28|NA|NA|TRBJ2-6
TGTGCCAGCAGTTCCCCCGATCTCTCTGGGGCCAACGTCCTGACTTTC
CASSSPDLSGANVLTF
>TRBV5-1|few|TRBD1|TRBJ2-5
TGCGCCAGCAGCTTGGGGGACAGGGAAGAGACCCAGTACTTC
CASSLGDREETQYF
>TRBV4-1|few|NA|TRBJ1-6
TGCGCCAGCAGCCAAGTCTATGGTTCACCCCTCCACTTT
CASSQVYGSPLHF
>TRBV20-1|once|NA|TRBJ2-3
TGCAGTGCTAGAGATTGGGTGGGGGTGGATACGCAGTATTTT
CSARDWVGVDTQYF
>TRBV14|NA|TRBD1|TRBJ1-2
TGTGCCAGCAGCCAAGTCCAAGGGACAGGGTATGGCTACACCTTC
CASSQVQGTGYGYTF
>TRBV27|NA|TRBD1|TRBJ1-4
TGTGCCAGCAGTTTAGGCGGGACAGGAGGGTCACTGTTTTTT
CASSLGGTGGSLFF
>TRBV6-4|few|NA|TRBJ2-5
TGTGCCAGCATTCACCCCTTACGGGAGACCCAGTACTTC
CASIHPLRETQYF
>TRBV2|few|TRBD2|TRBJ2-3
TGTGCCAGCAGTGATAGAGCGGGAGGGTTCACAGATACGCAGTATTTT
CASSDRAGGFTDTQYF
>TRBV27|NA|TRBD1|TRBJ1-6
TGTGCCAGCAGTTTAAACAGGGGATCACCCCTCCACTTT
CASSLNRGSPLHF
>TRBV2|NA|TRBD2|TRBJ2-3
TGTGCCAGCATACGTCTAGCGGGAGGGCTCATCACAGATACGCAGTATTTT
CASIRLAGGLITDTQYF
>TRBV29-1|few|TRBD2|TRBJ2-7
TGCAGCTCAACGGAGCCGGGGGGGCAGTACTTC
CSSTEPGGQYF
>TRBV2|NA|NA|TRBJ2-3
TGTGCCAGCAGTGTACGGGAAGCGGGAGATACGCAGTATTTT
CASSVREAGDTQYF
>TRBV12-3/TRBV12-4|NA|TRBD2|TRBJ2-7
TGTGCCAGCAGACCCCGTGGGACTAGCGGGCCTGGCTACGAGCAGTACTTC
CASRPRGTSGPGYEQYF
>TRBV20-1|NA|NA|TRBJ2-1
TGCAGTGCTAGAGAGTCAATAGCATCCTACAATGAGCAGTTCTTC
CSARESIASYNEQFF
>TRBV25-1|NA|TRBD1|TRBJ2-6
TGTGCCAGCGGGGGACAGGGGCCATCCAACGTCCTGACTTTC
CASGGQGPSNVLTF
>TRBV28|once|NA|TRBJ1-6
TGTGCCAGCAGTGCCCCTGTCCAATGGGGGGATTCACCCCTCCACTTT
CASSAPVQWGDSPLHF
>TRBV12-3/TRBV12-4|NA|NA|TRBJ1-5
TGTGCCAGCATGGACAGTTCTTATCAGCCCCAGCATTTT
CASMDSSYQPQHF
>TRBV4-3|few|TRBD2|TRBJ2-7
TGCGCCAGCAGCCAAGGGCGGGGGGAGCAGTACTTC
CASSQGRGEQYF
>TRBV7-9|few|NA|TRBJ2-1
TGTGCCAGCAGCTTTCCCCTGGGTGGGAATGAGCAGTTCTTC
CASSFPLGGNEQFF
>TRBV14|once|TRBD2|TRBJ2-7
TGTGCCAGCAGCCCCCGCGGACCGGGACTAGCGGGATTGAATGAGCAGTACTTC
CASSPRGPGLAGLNEQYF
>TRBV3-1|NA|NA|TRBJ2-7
TGTGCCACCGGATTTAATGAGCAGTACTTC
CATGFNEQYF
>TRBV11-1|few|NA|TRBJ1-2
TGTGCCAGCAGCTTAGACGATATCAACTATGGCTACACCTTC
CASSLDDINYGYTF
>TRBV4-1|few|TRBD2|TRBJ2-3
TGCGCCAGCAGCCAAGATGAACTAGCGGGAGGGACGATAAGGGATACGCAGTATTTT
CASSQDELAGGTIRDTQYF
>TRBV20-1|NA|TRBD1|TRBJ1-1
TGCAGTGCTAGCCCACAGGGGAGGACTGAAGCTTTCTTT
CSASPQGRTEAFF
>TRBV5-1|NA|NA|TRBJ2-5
TGCGCCGGCAGCTTTGGCAGGGGCCGCTCGCAAGAAGAGACCCAGTACTTC
CAGSFGRGRSQEETQYF
>TRBV12-3/TRBV12-4|few|TRBD2|TRBJ2-5
TGTGCCAGCAGTTTGGGGGGGAACATGGGAGAGACCCAGTACTTC
CASSLGGNMGETQYF
>TRBV18|NA|TRBD2|TRBJ2-1
TGTGCCAGCTCACCACTCGAACTAGCGGGGTACAATGAGCAGTTCTTC
CASSPLELAGYNEQFF
>TRBV6-6|NA|NA|TRBJ2-1
TGTGCCAGCAGTTACAGGGTTGGGGGCTCCTACAATGAGCAGTTCTTC
CASSYRVGGSYNEQFF
>TRBV6-5|NA|TRBD2|TRBJ2-5
TGTGCCAGCAGCACCAGCGGGGATTCCGCTGAGCAGTACTTC
CASSTSGDSAEQYF
>TRBV9|NA|NA|TRBJ1-2
TGTGCCAGCAGCCTAACGCCGAAGAGTGGCTACACCTTC
CASSLTPKSGYTF
>TRBV5-1|NA|NA|TRBJ2-3
TGCGCCAGCAGCTTGGAGGGGAGATTCGTGGATACGCAGTATTTT
CASSLEGRFVDTQYF
>TRBV9|NA|TRBD1|TRBJ1-6
TGTGCCAGCAGCGGACGGGGGACAGATAATTCACCCCTCCACTTT
CASSGRGTDNSPLHF
>TRBV7-2|NA|TRBD2|TRBJ2-3
TGTGCCAGCAGCTCGTATTCGGGGGGGATTCTCGATACGCAGTATTTT
CASSSYSGGILDTQYF
>TRBV20-1|NA|NA|TRBJ2-3
TGCAGTGCTAGATTGCTAGCAAGCACAGATACGCAGTATTTT
CSARLLASTDTQYF
>TRBV12-5|NA|NA|TRBJ2-7
TGTGCTAGTGGTGGCGGGGACGAGCAGTACTTC
CASGGGDEQYF
>TRBV20-1|few|NA|TRBJ2-5
TGCAGTGCTAGAGATCACGCCGACGGGGGCCAAGAGACCCAGTACTTC
CSARDHADGGQETQYF
>TRBV24-1|many|NA|TRBJ2-7
TGTGCCACCAGTGACGAAACCCAGGGATACGAGCAGTACTTC
CATSDETQGYEQYF
>TRBV7-6|few|NA|TRBJ2-3
TGTGCCAGCAGCCAAATGAGCAGCACAGATACGCAGTATTTT
CASSQMSSTDTQYF
>TRBV5-1|NA|NA|TRBJ1-4
TGCGCCAGCAGCTTGGCTGGACAGAAGAATGAAAAACTGTTTTTT
CASSLAGQKNEKLFF